The TCR beta chain under discussion was sequenced for a study of tumor-infiltrating lymphocytes in primary liver carcinoma. Taking about 19-32 mg of unsorted bulk tissue, the authors co-extracted RNA and DNA. Total RNA (roughly 530 ng) served as template for TCR beta cDNA synthesis primed by a constant-region primer. TCR beta libraries came from three nested multiplex PCR rounds using slightly modified ARM-PCR. PCR rounds one and two used TRBV1-TRBV30 forward primers with a C-beta reverse primer for 9 to 10 cycles each. TCRdb re-called the multiplex PCR reads with MiXCR, one entry per CDR3 protein. The sample has approximately 110,000 distinct CDR3 sequences, approximately 64% seen once. A remark on this clonotype: One end of the junction is discordant with germline, which a read error may explain.

CDR1 is WNHNN, CDR2 SYGVQD, per germline (reference sequence). The CDR3 has 16 residues. The chain joins TRBV10-1 to TRBJ2-1; TRBD2 matches at 13 bases. This TCR derives from a woman aged 55-69 years with primary liver carcinoma and hepatitis B virus infection. Sequenced material: liver tumor tissue from sampling region 3. Subset meaning: tumor region T3, left-lateral pole. The CDR3 DNA is TGCGCCAGCTGTTTCGTCCGGACTAGCGGGAGAGGTGAGCAGTTCTTT. This translates into CASCFVRTSGRGEQFF.